The 20 T cell receptor beta chains reported below all come from one sample, sequenced in a study of T-cell reconstitution after alpha-beta-depleted transplantation in children. Unique molecular identifiers featured in how the TCRbeta library was prepared. TCRdb recomputed calls from the PCR reads with MiXCR, one row per CDR3 protein. Here the sample spans 210,000 or so distinct CDR3 sequences, under 13% being singletons. Here the sequenced sample was PBMCs, taken before TCRalphabeta/CD19-depleted stem cell transplant. The origin of the receptors is a child in the first two years of life with acute myeloid leukemia, due to receive a stem cell transplant.

The chain employs TRBV2 and TRBJ1-2; D unresolved. The V end lost 7 bases, the J end lost 2 bases, and 11 bases lay between the germline ends. The CDR3 runs to 13 residues. Germline CDR1 is SNHLY and CDR2 is FYNNEI. Written as DNA, the CDR3 is TGTGCCAGCAACATAGTAATCAACTATGGCTACACCTTC. It translates to CASNIVINYGYTF.

This clonotype came up a few times. The J gene is TRBJ1-5, the V gene TRBV5-1; 8 positions agree with TRBD1. CDR1 and CDR2 (germline): SGHRS, YFSETQ. After removal of 4 bases from V and 1 base from J, the junction contained 7 bases not matched to a gene. The CDR3 consists of 16 residues. CDR3 loop: CASSPGTGPSNQPQHF. The CDR3 DNA follows: TGCGCCAGCAGCCCGGGGACAGGCCCAAGCAATCAGCCCCAGCATTTT.

This clonotype was found many times. This rearrangement joins TRBV18 to TRBJ2-7; 7 bases line up with TRBD1. The trim removed 4 bases at V and 5 bases at J, leaving 14 bases unmatched. The CDR3 contains 16 residues. From germline, CDR1 is KGHSH and CDR2 LQKENI. Written as DNA, the CDR3 is TGTGCCAGCTCACTACTGAGGACAGGACGTGAGGACGAGCAGTACTTC. Protein product: CASSLLRTGREDEQYF.

Ten or more counts support this clonotype. The V and J genes are TRBV12-3 or TRBV12-4 and TRBJ1-1, with TRBD1 as a possible D gene (5 bases). This CDR3 is built from 14 residues. Trimming removed 3 bases from V and 4 bases from J, with 12 bases in between. The CDR3 region has the DNA TGTGCCAGCAGTTTCCAGGGAATGAGCACTGAAGCTTTCTTT. Its translation is CASSFQGMSTEAFF.

Many counts were recorded for this clonotype. The V call is TRBV13, the J call TRBJ1-3; D not resolved. Looked up from germline, CDR1 is PRHDT and CDR2 is FYEKMQ (reference sequence). Deletions cut 0 bases from V and 0 bases from J, with 9 bases between. The CDR3 has 16 amino acids. This CDR3 is CASSLGRPSSGNTIYF. The DNA of the CDR3 is TGTGCCAGCAGCTTAGGCCGTCCGAGCTCTGGAAACACCATATATTTT.

This clonotype was seen at least ten times. The rearrangement joins TRBV7-2 to TRBJ2-3; perhaps TRBD2 as D (6 bases). V lost 2 bases, J lost 2 bases, and 14 bases lay in between. The CDR3 has 16 residues. Per the germline V gene, CDR1 is SGHTA and CDR2 is FQGNSA. CDR3 DNA sequence: TGTGCCAGCAGCTTACTGTGGACTACCGACACAGATACGCAGTATTTT. Encoded protein: CASSLLWTTDTDTQYF. The full variable domain, in which reference TRBV7-2 and TRBJ2-3 provide the parts outside the CDR3, is GAGVSQSPSNKVTEKGKDVELRCDPISGHTALYWYRQSLGQGLEFLIYFQGNSAPDKSGLPSDRFSAERTGGSVSTLTIQRTQQEDSAVYLCASSLLWTTDTDTQYFGPGTRLTVL.

There are many counts of this clonotype. The chain recombines TRBV11-1 with TRBJ2-3; D may be TRBD1 (6 bases). Germline V lookup: CDR1 SGHAT, CDR2 FQDESV (reference sequence). This CDR3 contains 17 residues. V lost 5 bases and J lost 8, with 26 bases in between. This chain's CDR3 is CASSKRTGTPRFATQYF. The CDR3, as DNA: TGTGCCAGCAGCAAAAGAACCGGGACACCCCGATTTGCTACGCAGTATTTT.

This clonotype was detected ten times or more. J is TRBJ2-7 and V is TRBV6-2 or TRBV6-3, with D tentatively TRBD1 or TRBD2 (5 bases each). Trimming pared 6 bases from V and 5 bases from J, leaving 23 bases between. The CDR3 runs to 16 residues. Looked up from germline, CDR1 is MNHEY and CDR2 is SVGEGT. The CDR3 sequence is CASRPDRGELSHEQYF. DNA for the CDR3: TGTGCCAGCAGGCCAGACCGGGGCGAGCTCAGCCACGAGCAGTACTTC.

This clonotype has ten or more counts. The chain joins TRBV12-3 or TRBV12-4 to TRBJ1-2; 9 bases align to TRBD1. V shed 3 bases, J shed 6 bases, and the junction held 5 bases outside the gene matches. The CDR3 length is 14 residues. CDR3 DNA: TGTGCCAGCAGTTTCCCCGGGACAGGGCATGGCTACACCTTC. Protein: CASSFPGTGHGYTF.

This clonotype has just a few counts. The rearrangement joins TRBV28 to TRBJ2-1; TRBD2 might be the D (6 bases). The V and J ends lost 4 bases and 6 bases respectively, with 13 bases between them. The CDR3 has 14 residues. The germline CDR1 and CDR2 sequences are MDHEN and SYDVKM. CDR3 sequence: CASSSAGSINEQFF. In DNA form, the CDR3 reads TGTGCCAGCAGTTCCGCGGGGTCCATCAATGAGCAGTTCTTC.

This clonotype was seen ten or more times. This clone may be a read error of a much larger clone one base away. The V gene is TRBV12-3 or TRBV12-4, the J gene TRBJ2-6; TRBD1 might be the D (6 bases). This CDR3 is built from 20 residues. Trimming took 7 bases from V and 0 from J, leaving 25 bases between them. The CDR3 DNA reads as TGTGCCAGCATCCGGCCTTTGAACAGGGCTAAAAGCTCTGGGGCCAACGTCCTGACTTTC. It codes for CASIRPLNRAKSSGANVLTF.

This clonotype was seen ten or more times. The rearrangement links TRBV6-2 or TRBV6-3 to TRBJ1-2; D is ambiguous. V was trimmed by 7 bases and J by 2 bases, leaving 8 bases between them. Per the germline V gene, CDR1 is MNHEY and CDR2 is SVGEGT. The CDR3 is 12 amino acids. CDR3 DNA sequence: TGTGCCAGCAAAAGACGGAACTATGGCTACACCTTC. Translation: CASKRRNYGYTF.

This clonotype was seen ten or more times. This chain connects TRBV10-3 to TRBJ2-7, with TRBD2 matching 9 bases. The germline V gene has CDR1 ENHRY and CDR2 SYGVKD. The CDR3 is 14 amino acids. The V segment lost 10 bases and the J segment 5 bases; nucleotides outside the gene matches: 12. In nucleotides, the CDR3 is TGTGCCACCGAGGGGGCGGGAGGGTCCCACGAGCAGTACTTC. It codes for CATEGAGGSHEQYF.

Many counts were recorded for this clonotype. The chain joins TRBV7-2 to TRBJ1-1; no reliable D call. This CDR3 comprises 15 residues. Germline values: CDR1 SGHTA, CDR2 FQGNSA. V lost 4 bases and J lost 0, with 12 bases in between. Here the CDR3 DNA reads TGTGCCAGCAGCTCCTGGCGCAGTTTGAACACTGAAGCTTTCTTT. It codes for CASSSWRSLNTEAFF.

In its sample, this clonotype was seen many times. This chain joins TRBV7-2 and TRBJ2-1; D may correspond to TRBD1 or TRBD2 (7 bases each). Trimming removed 2 bases at V and 3 bases at J, with 14 bases between. Germline V gives CDR1 SGHTA, CDR2 FQGNSA. The CDR3 spans 16 residues. The CDR3 DNA follows: TGTGCCAGCAGCTTACAGGGGGGGAACCTCTACAATGAGCAGTTCTTC. Its protein is CASSLQGGNLYNEQFF.

This clonotype came up many times. The chain is built from TRBV5-1 and TRBJ2-2, with a weak D call TRBD1 (6 bases). Germline V gene sequence: CDR1 SGHRS, CDR2 YFSETQ. The CDR3 covers 15 residues. The V end was cut by 1 base, the J end by 0 bases, with 7 bases between. CDR3 amino acids: CASSLQGTNTGELFF. The CDR3 DNA follows: TGCGCCAGCAGCTTGCAGGGGACGAACACCGGGGAGCTGTTTTTT.

This clonotype was observed at least ten times. J is TRBJ2-7 and V is TRBV12-3 or TRBV12-4; D remains ambiguous. The CDR3 extends over 16 amino acids. V was clipped by 6 bases and J by 2 bases, with 20 bases between them. CDR3 sequence: CASSPRMLGRAYEQYF. The CDR3, as DNA: TGTGCCAGCAGCCCCCGTATGTTGGGCCGGGCCTACGAGCAGTACTTC.

This clonotype has more than one count but fewer than ten. The rearrangement links TRBV20-1 to TRBJ2-1, with D tentatively TRBD1 or TRBD2 (6 bases each). Germline-derived CDR1 and CDR2 are DFQATT and SNEGSKA (reference sequence). The CDR3 runs to 14 residues. The ends were cut back, 6 bases at V and 8 bases at J, with 20 bases in the middle. DNA of the CDR3: TGCAGTGCCCTAATCTACCCAGGGGAGGATGAGCAGTTCTTC. Encoded protein: CSALIYPGEDEQFF.

Ten or more counts support this clonotype. This chain connects TRBV5-1 to TRBJ2-1; 11 nucleotides align to TRBD2. The germline V gene encodes CDR1 SGHRS and CDR2 YFSETQ. This CDR3 has 16 amino acids. V dropped 0 bases and J dropped 5; count of bases not matched to a gene: 4. The CDR3 spells CASSLGPSGRHNEQFF. CDR3 DNA: TGCGCCAGCAGCTTGGGTCCTAGCGGGAGGCACAATGAGCAGTTCTTC. Full variable domain (outside the CDR3, taken from reference TRBV5-1 and TRBJ2-1): KAGVTQTPRYLIKTRGQQVTLSCSPISGHRSVSWYQQTPGQGLQFLFEYFSETQRNKGNFPGRFSGRQFSNSRSEMNVSTLELGDSALYLCASSLGPSGRHNEQFFGPGTRLTVL.

This clonotype was counted ten times or more. The rearrangement links TRBV7-9 to TRBJ1-2, with unresolved D. The CDR3 totals 11 residues. V shed 7 bases and J shed 5 bases, with 8 bases lying between them. CDR1 and CDR2 from the germline V gene are SEHNR and FQNEAQ (reference sequence). This CDR3 is CASTDGYGYTF. CDR3 bases: TGTGCCAGCACGGACGGTTATGGCTACACCTTC. Full variable domain (rest looked up from reference TRBV7-9 and TRBJ1-2): DTGVSQNPRHKITKRGQNVTFRCDPISEHNRLYWYRQTLGQGPEFLTYFQNEAQLEKSRLLSDRFSAERPKGSFSTLEIQRTEQGDSAMYLCASTDGYGYTFGSGTRLTVV.